This passage covers 7 T cell receptor beta chains from one sample sequenced in a study of blood T cell repertoires in COVID-19. Generated by immunoSEQ multiplex PCR, the TCRdb table keeps only in-frame clones and is missing some. The sample lists around 94,000 clones, 84% occurring once. Sequencing was performed on peripheral blood. The receptor source for this set is a man aged 35-49 years with active or convalescent COVID-19.

J is TRBJ1-5 and V is TRBV10-3, with a tentative D call TRBD1 (5 bases). CDR1 and CDR2 (germline): ENHRY, SYGVKD. The CDR3 has 13 residues. Trimming shortened V by 4 bases and J by 7 bases, and 11 bases separated the two germline ends. The CDR3 protein is CAISVEGSQPQHF. CDR3 nucleotides: TGTGCCATCAGTGTGGAGGGGTCCCAGCCCCAGCATTTT.

The chain links TRBV3-1 (or the pseudogene TRBV3-2) to TRBJ1-2; 7 nucleotides agree with TRBD1. The length of the CDR3 is 15 residues. V lost 2 bases, J lost 12 bases, and 15 bases stayed unmatched. Germline V gene lookup returns CDR1 LGHDT and CDR2 YNNKEL (reference sequence). CDR3 protein: CASSQTTNRGVWNTF. The DNA for the CDR3 is TGTGCCAGCAGCCAAACCACCAACAGGGGCGTGTGGAACACCTTC.

The chain links TRBV5-4 to TRBJ2-1, with 9 positions matching TRBD2. With V trimmed by 4 bases and J by 0 bases, 8 bases remained unmatched. From germline, CDR1 is SGHNT and CDR2 YYREEE (reference sequence). The CDR3 is 17 amino acids. The CDR3 loop is CASSLKTSGYSYNEQFF. In DNA form, the CDR3 reads TGTGCCAGCAGCCTTAAGACTAGCGGTTACTCCTACAATGAGCAGTTCTTC.

This chain uses TRBV18 with TRBJ2-5, with 9 bases lining up with TRBD1. This CDR3 is 16 amino acids long. Germline CDR1 reads KGHSH; CDR2 reads LQKENI. The J segment lost 4 bases and the V segment lost 3 bases, leaving 9 bases of the junction unmatched. CDR3 nucleotides: TGTGCCAGCTCACCCGGGACAGGGAGAGGGGGAGAGACCCAGTACTTC. It encodes CASSPGTGRGGETQYF. The variable domain in full, with the rest retrieved from reference TRBV18 and TRBJ2-5, is NAGVMQNPRHLVRRRGQEARLRCSPMKGHSHVYWYRQLPEEGLKFMVYLQKENIIDESGMPKERFSAEFPKEGPSILRIQQVVRGDSAAYFCASSPGTGRGGETQYFGPGTRLLVL.

The V and J genes are TRBV6-1 and TRBJ1-5, with D perhaps matching TRBD1 (6 bases). The germline CDR1 and CDR2 sequences are MNHNS and SASEGT. The CDR3 consists of 15 residues. V lost 2 bases to trimming and J lost 7 bases, with 15 bases between them. The CDR3 protein is CASSEMATQGQPQHF. The CDR3 DNA reads TGTGCCAGCAGTGAAATGGCGACACAGGGACAGCCCCAGCATTTT.

The chain carries TRBV9 and TRBJ2-3; 11 bases map to TRBD2. The CDR3 is made up of 15 amino acids. Germline values: CDR1 SGDLS, CDR2 YYNGEE. The J segment lost 2 bases and the V segment lost 4 bases, leaving 3 bases of the junction unmatched. This CDR3 is CASSTSGGITDTQYF. The CDR3 nucleotides read TGTGCCAGCAGCACTAGCGGGGGCATCACAGATACGCAGTATTTT.

This rearrangement joins TRBV9 to TRBJ2-7; a weak D match, TRBD2 (6 bases). Trimming stripped 0 bases from V and 3 bases from J, with 10 bases between. Germline assignment: CDR1 SGDLS and CDR2 YYNGEE. The CDR3 has 14 residues. CDR3 in amino acids: CASSVGGEVYEQYF. CDR3 nucleotide sequence: TGTGCCAGCAGCGTAGGAGGGGAGGTCTACGAGCAGTACTTC. Full variable domain (outside the CDR3, taken from reference TRBV9 and TRBJ2-7): DSGVTQTPKHLITATGQRVTLRCSPRSGDLSVYWYQQSLDQGLQFLIQYYNGEERAKGNILERFSAQQFPDLHSELNLSSLELGDSALYFCASSVGGEVYEQYFGPGTRLTVT.